This T cell receptor (beta chain) was recorded in a study of regulatory T cells in long-lasting Graves disease. Overall study context: Newly diagnosed Graves' patients had taken antithyroid drugs under 3 months. Study-level points and caveats: New patients shared approximately 970 public clonotypes, and persistent patients shared more, with 2,741. Segments TRBV28, TRBJ1-2 and TRBJ2-5 showed preferential usage in persistent disease.

The germline V gene has CDR1 MDHEN and CDR2 SYDVKM. V lost 6 bases and J 6 bases, leaving 16 bases between the germline ends. The CDR3 is 14 amino acids. This clonotype was seen at least ten times. Its antigen is unidentified. Stated time point: newly diagnosed GD, antithyroid drugs for less than 3 months. Making the TCR library involved RNA that had been extracted from PBMCs. The TCR beta library used iRepertoire HTBI primers with Arm-PCR amplification of CDR3. Using its own MiXCR run on the multiplex PCR reads, TCRdb lists one record per CDR3 protein. The table lists around 450,000 distinct CDR3 sequences, 15% of them singletons. This sample also appeared in a second study, on T cells in Graves' hyperthyroidism and ophthalmopathy.

This chain links TRBV28 with TRBJ2-3; D is possibly TRBD1 (5 bases). This TCR derives from a middle-aged woman with Graves disease. The material sequenced was peripheral blood mononuclear cells (PBMCs), taken at new diagnosis, from a patient treated with antithyroid drugs. CDR3 bases: TGTGCCAGCAGCGGACCCCAGGGTGGCGATACGCAGTATTTT. Translation gives CASSGPQGGDTQYF. Based on the CDR3 plus reference TRBV28 and TRBJ2-3, the full variable domain is DVKVTQSSRYLVKRTGEKVFLECVQDMDHENMFWYRQDPGLGLRLIYFSYDVKMKEKGDIPEGYSVSREKKERFSLILESASTNQTSMYLCASSGPQGGDTQYFGPGTRLTVL.